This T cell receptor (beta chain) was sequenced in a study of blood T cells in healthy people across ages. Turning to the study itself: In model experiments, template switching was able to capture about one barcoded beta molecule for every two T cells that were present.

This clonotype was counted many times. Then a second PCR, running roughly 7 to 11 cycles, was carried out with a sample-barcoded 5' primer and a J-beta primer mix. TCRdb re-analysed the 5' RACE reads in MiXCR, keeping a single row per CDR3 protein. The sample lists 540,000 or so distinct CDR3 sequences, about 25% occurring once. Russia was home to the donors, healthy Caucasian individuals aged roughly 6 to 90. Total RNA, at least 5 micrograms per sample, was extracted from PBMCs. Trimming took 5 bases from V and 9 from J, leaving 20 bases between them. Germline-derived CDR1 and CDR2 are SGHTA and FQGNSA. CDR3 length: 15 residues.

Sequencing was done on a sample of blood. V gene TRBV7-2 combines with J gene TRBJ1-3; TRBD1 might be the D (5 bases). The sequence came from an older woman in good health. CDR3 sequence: CASSPSGDPGGTIYF. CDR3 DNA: TGTGCCAGCAGCCCTAGCGGGGACCCCGGAGGCACCATATATTTT. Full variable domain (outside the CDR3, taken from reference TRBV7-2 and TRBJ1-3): GAGVSQSPSNKVTEKGKDVELRCDPISGHTALYWYRQSLGQGLEFLIYFQGNSAPDKSGLPSDRFSAERTGGSVSTLTIQRTQQEDSAVYLCASSPSGDPGGTIYFGEGSWLTVV.